This T cell receptor beta chain was sequenced in a study of OX40 agonist ivuxolimab in advanced cancers. Background on the study: Among those enrolled, mean age was about 60 years (range roughly 23 to 90) and about 79% were male. Findings of the study overall: The work left the antigen specificity of expanded peripheral T cells undetermined. Clonal expansion from baseline to week 6 occurred in both CD4+ and CD8+ T cells.

The method was immunoSEQ multiplex PCR; TCRdb's version includes in-frame clones alone and lacks a portion of them. The sample holds tens of thousands of clones, more than 75% seen once. With respect to this clone: Its antigen is not identified.

V lost 4 bases and J 2 bases, leaving 8 bases between the germline ends. The CDR3 is made up of 13 amino acids. CDR1 and CDR2 (germline): MGHRA, YSYEKL. This receptor was obtained from an adult with an advanced solid tumor such as melanoma, head and neck, liver or kidney cancer. The sample consisted of CD4+ or CD8+ T cells sorted from blood, taken in a trial of the OX40 agonist ivuxolimab. The gene calls are TRBV4-1 and TRBJ1-1, with no clear D. This CDR3 is CASSPRGNTEAFF. The CDR3 DNA follows: TGCGCCAGCAGCCCGAGAGGTAACACTGAAGCTTTCTTT.